This record concerns one T cell receptor (beta chain) sequence. What it binds is unknown. These data belong to a study of identical twins. Findings and caveats of the study: Potential partial confounding of zero-insertion analyses by invariant MAIT and iNKT cells was noted. Conclusions were drawn cross-sectionally by statistical analysis, without following the same donors.

Germline CDR1 is WSHSY and CDR2 is SAAADI. Trimming took off 6 bases at V and 6 bases at J, with 12 bases between the two ends. This CDR3 comprises 13 residues. Template switching supplied a universal primer site; unique molecular identifiers were carried on the cDNA. From the 5' RACE reads, TCRdb called clonotypes with MiXCR, one entry per CDR3 protein. The data show approximately 680,000 distinct CDR3 sequences, 7.1% seen once. These same records also appear under a second study, on yellow fever vaccine responses in identical twins.

The sequence was collected from a woman aged 18-30 years in good health. The V gene is TRBV10-2, the J gene TRBJ2-1; the D gene is possibly TRBD2 (5 bases). The sequenced sample consisted of PBMCs. The CDR3 region is CASRLGGGNEQFF. CDR3 sequence (DNA): TGCGCCAGCAGGCTCGGAGGCGGCAATGAGCAGTTCTTC.